This T cell receptor beta chain was observed in a study of T cell changes during pregnancy in multiple sclerosis. The CDR3 totals 18 residues. Germline values: CDR1 LGHNA, CDR2 YNFKEQ. Germline trimming cut 2 bases from V and 3 bases from J; bases unmatched to any gene: 6. TCRdb's copy holds only in-frame clones and misses some; the assay was immunoSEQ multiplex PCR. The sample holds tens of thousands of clones; approximately 91% are singletons and the top ten take around 0.41%. The sequence came from a female donor with multiple sclerosis, enrolled in a pregnancy study. The sequenced sample was CD4+ T cells from peripheral blood mononuclear cells, obtained in the second trimester of pregnancy. This chain connects TRBV4-2 to TRBJ2-1; 14 bases agree with TRBD2. CDR3 sequence (DNA): TGTGCCAGCAGCCAATCGACTAGCGGGGGGGCCGTCTACAATGAGCAGTTCTTC. This codes for CASSQSTSGGAVYNEQFF.